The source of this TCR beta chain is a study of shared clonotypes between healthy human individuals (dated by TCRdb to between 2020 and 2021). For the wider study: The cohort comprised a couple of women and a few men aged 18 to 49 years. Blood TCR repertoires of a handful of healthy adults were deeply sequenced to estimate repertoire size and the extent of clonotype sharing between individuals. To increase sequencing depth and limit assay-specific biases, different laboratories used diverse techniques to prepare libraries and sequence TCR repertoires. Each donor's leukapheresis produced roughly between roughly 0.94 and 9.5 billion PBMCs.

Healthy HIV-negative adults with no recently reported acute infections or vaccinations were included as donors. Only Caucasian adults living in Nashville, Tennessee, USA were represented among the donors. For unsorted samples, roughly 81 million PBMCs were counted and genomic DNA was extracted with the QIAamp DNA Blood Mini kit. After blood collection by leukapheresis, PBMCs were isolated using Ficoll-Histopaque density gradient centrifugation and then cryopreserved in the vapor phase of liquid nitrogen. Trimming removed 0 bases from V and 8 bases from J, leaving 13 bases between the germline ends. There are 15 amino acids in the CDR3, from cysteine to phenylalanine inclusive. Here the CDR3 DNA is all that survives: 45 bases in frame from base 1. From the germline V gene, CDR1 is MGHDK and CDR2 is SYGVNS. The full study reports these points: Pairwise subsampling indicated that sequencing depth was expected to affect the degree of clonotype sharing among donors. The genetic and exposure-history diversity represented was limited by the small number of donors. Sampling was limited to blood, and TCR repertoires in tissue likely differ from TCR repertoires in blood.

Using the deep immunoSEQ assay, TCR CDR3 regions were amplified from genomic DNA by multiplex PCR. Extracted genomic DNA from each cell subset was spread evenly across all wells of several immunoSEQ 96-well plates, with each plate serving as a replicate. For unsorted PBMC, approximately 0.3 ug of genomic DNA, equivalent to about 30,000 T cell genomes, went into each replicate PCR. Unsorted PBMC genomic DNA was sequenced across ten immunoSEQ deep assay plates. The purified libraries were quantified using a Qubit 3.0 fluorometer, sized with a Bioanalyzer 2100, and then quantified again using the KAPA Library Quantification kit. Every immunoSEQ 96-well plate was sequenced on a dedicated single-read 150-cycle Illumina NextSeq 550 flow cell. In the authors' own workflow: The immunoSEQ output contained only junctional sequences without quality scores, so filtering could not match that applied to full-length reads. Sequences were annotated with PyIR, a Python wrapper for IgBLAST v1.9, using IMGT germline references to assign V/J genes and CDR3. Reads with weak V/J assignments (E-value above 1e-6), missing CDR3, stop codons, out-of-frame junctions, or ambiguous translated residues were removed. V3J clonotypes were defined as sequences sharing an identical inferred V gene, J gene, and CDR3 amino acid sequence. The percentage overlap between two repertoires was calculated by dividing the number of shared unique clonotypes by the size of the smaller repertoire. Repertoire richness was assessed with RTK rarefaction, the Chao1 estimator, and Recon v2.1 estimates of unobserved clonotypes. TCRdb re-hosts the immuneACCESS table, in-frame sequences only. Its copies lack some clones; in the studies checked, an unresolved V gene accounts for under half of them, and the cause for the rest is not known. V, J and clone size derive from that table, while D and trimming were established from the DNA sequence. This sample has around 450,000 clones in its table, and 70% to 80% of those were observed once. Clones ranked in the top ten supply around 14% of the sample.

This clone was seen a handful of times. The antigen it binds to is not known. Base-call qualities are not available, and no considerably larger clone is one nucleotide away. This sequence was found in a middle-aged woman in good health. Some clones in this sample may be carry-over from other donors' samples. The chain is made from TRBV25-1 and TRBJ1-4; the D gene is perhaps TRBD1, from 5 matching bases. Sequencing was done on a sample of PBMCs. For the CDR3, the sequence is CASSEYRGGGEKLFF. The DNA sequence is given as TGTGCCAGCAGTGAATATCGGGGCGGAGGAGAAAAACTGTTTTTT. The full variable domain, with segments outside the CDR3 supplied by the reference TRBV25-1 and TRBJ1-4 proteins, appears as EADIYQTPRYLVIGTGKKITLECSQTMGHDKMYWYQQDPGMELHLIHYSYGVNSTEKGDLSSESTVSRIRTEHFPLTLESARPSHTSQYLCASSEYRGGGEKLFFGSGTQLSVL.